These T cell receptor beta chains were read from a single sample in a study of shared clonotypes between healthy human individuals. Assay: immunoSEQ multiplex PCR; the TCRdb copy retains only in-frame clones and omits some. This table holds 520,000 or so clones, roughly 78% found once. The sample consisted of PBMCs. The receptors stem from a woman aged 40 to 50 in good health. Some clones in this sample may be carry-over from other donors' samples. Both conserved end residues are part of each CDR3. Fields, in order: D gene, V gene, clone size, J gene, CDR3 DNA, CDR3 protein. A D gene is named only where the DNA matches it firmly. Rows may omit the clone size; those that give it use once, few, many or a size class.

.	TRBV6-5	.	TRBJ1-2	TGTGCCAGCAGTCTCGGAGCTAACTATGGCTACACCTTC	CASSLGANYGYTF
TRBD2	TRBV11-2	.	TRBJ2-1	TGTGCCAGCAGCTTATTGGCTAGCGGGTGGGCTGAGCAGTTCTTC	CASSLLASGWAEQFF
.	TRBV19	.	TRBJ1-1	TGTGCCAGTAGTAGCTCAGGGGCAGGCACTGAAGCTTTCTTT	CASSSSGAGTEAFF
TRBD1	TRBV4-2	.	TRBJ2-3	TGTGCCGCAGGGGGCGGTATCGTAACAGATACGCAGTATTTT	CAAGGGIVTDTQYF
.	TRBV6-1	.	TRBJ2-2	TGTGCCAGCAGTGAAGGGAGAACTGCCGGGGAGCTGTTTTTT	CASSEGRTAGELFF
TRBD2	TRBV19	.	TRBJ2-1	TGTGCCAGCGAGCACGGGACTAGCGGGTTGTACAATGAGCAGTTCTTC	CASEHGTSGLYNEQFF
TRBD2	TRBV9	.	TRBJ2-1	TGTGCCAGCAGCGTAGCTACCGGGGCTAGCGGGAGGGCCGAGCAGTTCTTC	CASSVATGASGRAEQFF
.	TRBV6-5	once	TRBJ2-2	TGTGCCAGCAGTTACGACAACGCCGGGGAGCTGTTTTTT	CASSYDNAGELFF
.	TRBV4-3	.	TRBJ1-3	TGCGCCAGCAGCCAAGAGGGCAGGGGCCTGGACACCATATATTTT	CASSQEGRGLDTIYF
.	TRBV5-1	.	TRBJ2-7	TGCGCCAGCAGACCGGAGACAGTCCTGGGGGAGCAGTACTTC	CASRPETVLGEQYF
.	TRBV28	.	TRBJ2-7	TGTGCCAGCAGTTTTCGCGCTTCCTTAACCTTC	CASSFRASLTF
.	TRBV7-3	.	TRBJ1-1	TGTGCCAGCAGCTTAATAAGGGTGGGAAGGAACACTGAAGCTTTCTTT	CASSLIRVGRNTEAFF
.	TRBV6-6	.	TRBJ1-2	TGTGCCAGCAGGGCAGCCTATGGCTACACCTTC	CASRAAYGYTF
TRBD1	TRBV25-1	.	TRBJ2-3	TGTGCCGCGGAAGGGGGCCCTAGAGTTACAGATACGCAGTATTTT	CAAEGGPRVTDTQYF
TRBD2	TRBV2	.	TRBJ2-5	TGTGCCAGCAGAGGGGTGAAGGGAGGGCCGGGGGAGACCCAGTACTTC	CASRGVKGGPGETQYF
TRBD2	TRBV5-6	.	TRBJ2-7	TGTGCCAGCCGGGGCGGGAGAGCATCCTACGAGCAGTACTTC	CASRGGRASYEQYF
.	TRBV27	.	TRBJ2-1	TGTGCCAGCAGTTTATCACCCGCGAGCTCCTACAATGAGCAGTTCTTC	CASSLSPASSYNEQFF
.	TRBV5-1	.	TRBJ2-1	TGCGCCAGCAGCCTTGGGGTAGGAGGCCTGGATGAGCAGTTCTTC	CASSLGVGGLDEQFF
TRBD2	TRBV28	.	TRBJ2-7	TGTGCCAGCAGTTTATCTCATAGGGGAGGGGAGCAGTACTTC	CASSLSHRGGEQYF
.	TRBV9	.	TRBJ2-3	TGTGCCAGCAGCCTGCAAGGCTTTGCCACAGATACGCAGTATTTT	CASSLQGFATDTQYF
.	TRBV11-2	.	TRBJ2-1	TGTGCCAGCAGCTCCCCTTTCGTGAATGAGCAGTTCTTC	CASSSPFVNEQFF
.	TRBV19	.	TRBJ2-2	TGTGCCAGTAGTATGGGTGGAAGTCCCGGGGAGCTGTTTTTT	CASSMGGSPGELFF
.	TRBV28	.	TRBJ2-3	TGTGCCAGCACCAGGCCGGGGGGCACAGATACGCAGTATTTT	CASTRPGGTDTQYF
.	TRBV11-3	.	TRBJ1-1	TGTGCCAGCAGCTTTAATCATTTCAGGGGACCGCTTACAGACACTGAAGCTTTCTTT	CASSFNHFRGPLTDTEAFF
.	TRBV5-5	.	TRBJ1-2	TGTGCCAGCAGCTTGGTCCCCACCGCTGACTATGGCTACACCTTC	CASSLVPTADYGYTF
.	TRBV5-8	.	TRBJ2-7	TGTGCCAGCAGCTTCAGAGGGTCGAGAGAGCAGTACTTC	CASSFRGSREQYF
TRBD1	TRBV28	.	TRBJ2-7	TGTGCCAGCAGTTCCGGACAGGGGGTAAACGAGCAGTACTTC	CASSSGQGVNEQYF
.	TRBV18	.	TRBJ1-3	TGTGCCAGCTCACCACCCGGCGGAGGAAACACCATATATTTT	CASSPPGGGNTIYF
TRBD2	TRBV6-1	.	TRBJ2-1	TGTGCCAGCACCAAGGTAGCGGGAGGGCAGGATGAGCAGTTCTTC	CASTKVAGGQDEQFF
.	TRBV25-1	.	TRBJ2-3	TGTGCCAGCAGTCACCCAGCGGAGCCCGCAGATACGCAGTATTTT	CASSHPAEPADTQYF
.	TRBV6-5	.	TRBJ2-7	TGTGCCAGCAGTTACTCGCAGGGTGGCTCCTACGAGCAGTACTTC	CASSYSQGGSYEQYF